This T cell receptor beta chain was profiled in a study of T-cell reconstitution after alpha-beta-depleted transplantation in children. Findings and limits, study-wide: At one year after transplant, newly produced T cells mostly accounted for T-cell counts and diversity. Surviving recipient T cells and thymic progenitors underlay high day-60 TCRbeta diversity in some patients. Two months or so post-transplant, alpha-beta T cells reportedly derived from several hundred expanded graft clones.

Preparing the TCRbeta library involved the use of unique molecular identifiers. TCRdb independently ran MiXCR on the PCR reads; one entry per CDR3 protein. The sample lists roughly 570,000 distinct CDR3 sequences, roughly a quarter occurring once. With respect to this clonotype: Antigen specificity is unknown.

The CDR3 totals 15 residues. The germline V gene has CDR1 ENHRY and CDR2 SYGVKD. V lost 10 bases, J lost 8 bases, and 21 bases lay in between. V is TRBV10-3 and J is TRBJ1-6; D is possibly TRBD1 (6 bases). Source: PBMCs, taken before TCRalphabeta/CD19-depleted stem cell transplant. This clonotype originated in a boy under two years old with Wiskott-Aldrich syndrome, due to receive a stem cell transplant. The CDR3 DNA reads TGTGCCACCACCGACCTCGACAGGATTTATTCACCCCTCCACTTT. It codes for CATTDLDRIYSPLHF.